Below, one T cell receptor beta chain is given with its context. What it binds is not known. The data stem from a study of CXCR3-negative and CXCR3-positive naive CD8 T cells. Overall study findings and caveats: Diversity ran similarly high across both naive subsets but far lower in memory CD8+ cells. Naive cells that were CXCR3-positive had more hydrophobic TRB CDR3s (compared with CXCR3-negative naive cells). CXCR3-negative and CXCR3-positive naive cells shared comparable TRBV-TRBJ usage, but memory cells did not. The study found CXCR3 expression partially decreased after cryopreservation and ran most assays on fresh PBMCs.

Cells that were CD45RO-CCR7+CD27+CD95- constituted naive CD8+ T cells. The libraries of TRB cDNA were prepared using 5' RACE with UMI labels. TCRdb re-called the 5' RACE reads and gives one entry per CDR3 protein, without DNA. The clone table shows approximately 59,000 distinct CDR3 sequences, with the ten largest holding approximately 0.76%. The CDR3 totals 15 residues. Germline assignment: CDR1 KGHDR and CDR2 SFDVKD. The sequenced sample was naive CXCR3+ CD8+ T cells from blood. Subset meaning: CD45RO-CCR7+CD27+CD95- naive CD8+ T cells expressing CXCR3 (TNR3+). The chain combines TRBV24-1 with TRBJ2-1; TCRdb indicates TRBD1, and absent DNA this call remains unverified. The receptor's source is a human donor in good health. Some clones in this sample may be carry-over from other donors' samples. The chain's CDR3 is CATSPGQGLYDEQFF.